These 25 T cell receptor beta chains were all obtained from the same sample, sequenced in a study of low-dose radiotherapy and immunotherapy resistance in tumors. Primers used for first-strand cDNA, a TRAV- and TRBV-specific set, covered both alpha and beta chains. The authors ran about 18 PCR cycles to amplify TCRs with a constant-region primer and V-primer adapter. Each CDR3 protein gets one entry after TCRdb re-called the reads with MiXCR. The sample lists 80,000 or so distinct CDR3 sequences; 15% to 20% were seen once. Specified time point: after trial treatment. Treatment reported: LDRT plus nivolumab, ipilimumab, low-dose cyclophosphamide and aspirin (RACIN trial). The material was PBMCs, obtained after low-dose radiotherapy plus immunotherapy. These TCRs come from a male donor with prostate cancer.

This clonotype was observed at least ten times. The genes are TRBV28 and TRBJ1-2, with 7 bases lining up with TRBD1. The CDR3 is made up of 15 amino acids. V dropped 6 bases and J dropped 5; count of bases not matched to a gene: 12. Per the germline V gene, CDR1 is MDHEN and CDR2 is SYDVKM. This chain's CDR3 is CASSLLDRALYGYTF. CDR3 DNA sequence: TGTGCCAGCAGCCTTCTAGACAGGGCATTGTATGGCTACACCTTC.

Concerning this clonotype: A clone one base away is much larger, so this may be a read error. The chain links TRBV20-1 to TRBJ2-2; 9 bases line up with TRBD2. From germline, CDR1 is DFQATT and CDR2 SNEGSKA (reference sequence). V lost 1 base and J lost 4; bases outside the gene matches: 4. The CDR3 contains 15 residues. The DNA for the CDR3 is TGCAGTGCTAGAGTAGCGGGAGTAGGCACCGGGGAGCTGTTTTTT. Translating it yields CSARVAGVGTGELFF.

V gene TRBV6-2 or TRBV6-3 combines with J gene TRBJ2-1, with TRBD2 matching over 12 bases. The CDR3 extends over 15 amino acids. Germline V gives CDR1 MNHEY, CDR2 SVGEGT. Trimming at V came to 4 bases and at J to 10 bases, leaving 8 bases not matched to a gene. The CDR3: CASSFRGLAGTEQFF. CDR3 nucleotide sequence: TGTGCCAGCAGTTTCCGAGGACTAGCGGGAACCGAGCAGTTCTTC.

This clonotype occurred many times. The chain is built from TRBV6-4 and TRBJ2-3; D uncertain. The CDR3 extends over 15 amino acids. Germline V CDR1 and CDR2: MRHNA, SNTAGT. V gave up 0 bases and J gave up 2 bases, with 9 bases separating them. The CDR3 DNA reads as TGTGCCAGCAGTGACTCTGGCAGTTACACAGATACGCAGTATTTT. This codes for CASSDSGSYTDTQYF.

This clonotype has ten or more counts. V and J are TRBV9 and TRBJ2-2; TRBD1 is a possible D gene (6 bases). CDR1 SGDLS and CDR2 YYNGEE come from the germline V gene. V was trimmed by 1 base and J by 0 bases, leaving 10 bases between them. The CDR3 sequence is 16 residues long. The CDR3 region has the DNA TGTGCCAGCAGCGTAAGGACAGCACCGAACACCGGGGAGCTGTTTTTT. This encodes CASSVRTAPNTGELFF.

This clonotype has at least ten counts. The chain couples TRBV28 to TRBJ1-5; no reliable D call. Germline V gene lookup returns CDR1 MDHEN and CDR2 SYDVKM. Trimming pared 7 bases from V and 0 bases from J, leaving 13 bases between. The CDR3 consists of 15 residues. DNA of the CDR3: TGTGCCAGCAACTCCGGATTTGGTAGCAATCAGCCCCAGCATTTT. Translation: CASNSGFGSNQPQHF.

This clonotype was observed at least ten times. V gene TRBV28 combines with J gene TRBJ2-2; D not certain. This CDR3 comprises 14 residues. Per the germline V gene, CDR1 is MDHEN and CDR2 is SYDVKM. V was trimmed by 8 bases and J by 1 base, leaving 11 bases between them. CDR3 sequence reads: CASHAYMNTGELFF. Written as DNA, the CDR3 is TGTGCCAGCCACGCCTACATGAACACCGGGGAGCTGTTTTTT.

The chain joins TRBV4-1 to TRBJ1-2; D unclear. Deletions cut 1 base from V and 5 bases from J, with 8 bases between. The germline V gene encodes CDR1 MGHRA and CDR2 YSYEKL. This CDR3 has 13 residues. CDR3 residues: CASSQAPPYGYTF. For the CDR3, the DNA is TGCGCCAGCAGCCAAGCCCCCCCTTATGGCTACACCTTC.

This clonotype was recorded at least ten times. CDR3 protein: CASSLGLDNEQFF. The CDR3 DNA reads TGCGCCAGCAGCTTAGGGCTAGACAATGAGCAGTTCTTC. The rearrangement joins TRBV4-1 to TRBJ2-1; D call uncertain. The length of the CDR3 is 13 residues. V shed 5 bases and J shed 5 bases, with 10 bases lying between them. Germline-derived CDR1 and CDR2 are MGHRA and YSYEKL.

With regard to this clonotype: This is likely an artifact of a read error, given a far larger clone one base away. This sequence joins TRBV4-3 and TRBJ2-5, with 8 nucleotides matching TRBD2. Gene TRBJ2-7 matches the end of the DNA better, so the J call may be wrong. From germline, CDR1 is LGHNA and CDR2 YSLEER. The CDR3 runs 17 residues. CDR3 nucleotide sequence: TGCGCCAGCAGCCAAGATTTTATAGCGGGACGGAGATACGAGCAGTACTTC. Protein sequence: CASSQDFIAGRRYEQYF.

This clonotype was counted at least ten times. The V call is TRBV27, the J call TRBJ1-6, with D unresolved. The CDR3 spans 16 residues. Germline lookup yields CDR1 MNHEY and CDR2 SMNVEV (reference sequence). Trimming shortened V by 2 bases and J by 8 bases, and 16 bases separated the two germline ends. CDR3 sequence reads: CASSLGSGVGYSPLHF. The CDR3 coding sequence is TGTGCCAGCAGTTTAGGGTCTGGGGTCGGGTATTCACCCCTCCACTTT.

This clonotype was recorded at least ten times. This chain uses TRBV7-8 with TRBJ2-7; D possibly corresponds to TRBD2 (6 bases). Trimming cost V 5 bases and J 2 bases, with 13 bases left between them. The CDR3 is made up of 14 amino acids. Germline CDR1 is SGHVS and CDR2 is FQNEAQ. The CDR3 region has the DNA TGTGCCAGCAGCCCGGGGAGGAGTACCTACGAGCAGTACTTC. Translation gives CASSPGRSTYEQYF.

In its sample, this clonotype was seen many times. The V call is TRBV7-2, the J call TRBJ2-3; 11 bases are shared with TRBD2. V lost 1 base to trimming and J lost 6 bases; unmatched junction nucleotides: 6. This CDR3 spans 16 amino acids. Per germline, CDR1 SGHTA and CDR2 FQGNSA. The CDR3 reads CASSLVTSGSFDTQYF. For the CDR3, the DNA is TGTGCCAGCAGCTTAGTCACTAGCGGGAGTTTCGATACGCAGTATTTT. Using reference TRBV7-2 and TRBJ2-3 for the parts outside the CDR3, the full variable domain is GAGVSQSPSNKVTEKGKDVELRCDPISGHTALYWYRQSLGQGLEFLIYFQGNSAPDKSGLPSDRFSAERTGGSVSTLTIQRTQQEDSAVYLCASSLVTSGSFDTQYFGPGTRLTVL.

This clonotype was observed many times. The chain has TRBV9 and TRBJ2-2; either TRBD1 or TRBD2 may supply D (5 bases each). Germline V gives CDR1 SGDLS, CDR2 YYNGEE. V lost 3 bases and J lost 6, with 12 bases in between. The CDR3 has 14 residues. The CDR3 DNA sequence: TGTGCCAGCAGCGAGGGGACGGTCCCCGGGGAGCTGTTTTTT. It codes for CASSEGTVPGELFF.

V usage is TRBV2 and J usage is TRBJ2-3, with a tentative D call TRBD1 (6 bases). This CDR3 has 13 amino acids. Trimming removed 9 bases at V and 3 bases at J, with 13 bases between. CDR1 is SNHLY, CDR2 FYNNEI, per germline. This CDR3 is CARQGLDTDTQYF. CDR3 nucleotides: TGTGCCAGACAGGGTCTGGATACAGATACGCAGTATTTT.

This clonotype was observed at least ten times. One junction end does not reproduce the germline sequence, and a read error may be involved. The J gene is TRBJ2-3, the V gene TRBV5-1; perhaps TRBD2 as D (5 bases). Germline V gene lookup returns CDR1 SGHRS and CDR2 YFSETQ. This CDR3 contains 15 residues. As DNA, the CDR3 is TGTGCCAGCAGCTTAGGAGGCGGGCTCACAGATACGCAGTATTTT. Amino acid sequence: CASSLGGGLTDTQYF.

This clonotype was counted ten times or more. The chain combines TRBV9 with TRBJ1-5; no clear D gene. Trimming stripped 0 bases from V and 4 bases from J, with 5 bases between. The length of the CDR3 is 13 residues. CDR1 is SGDLS, CDR2 YYNGEE, per germline. The CDR3 loop reads CASSVGPNQPQHF. The CDR3 DNA follows: TGTGCCAGCAGCGTAGGGCCTAATCAGCCCCAGCATTTT.

This clonotype has at least ten counts. The chain links TRBV14 to TRBJ2-2; D not certain. The CDR3 sequence is 14 residues long. V lost 1 base, J lost 2 bases, and 5 bases lay in between. The germline V gene encodes CDR1 SGHDN and CDR2 FVKESK. The CDR3, as DNA: TGTGCCAGCAGCCAAGGTCTTAACACCGGGGAGCTGTTTTTT. Protein: CASSQGLNTGELFF.

Many counts were recorded for this clonotype. This chain joins TRBV7-9 and TRBJ2-3; 14 nucleotides align to TRBD2. This CDR3 spans 16 amino acids. Germline V gene sequence: CDR1 SEHNR, CDR2 FQNEAQ (reference sequence). The trim removed 3 bases at V and 3 bases at J, leaving 2 bases unmatched. The DNA for the CDR3 is TGTGCCAGCAGCTTTGGACTAGCGGGAGGTACAGATACGCAGTATTTT. It yields the protein CASSFGLAGGTDTQYF.

This clonotype has a count of ten or more. V usage is TRBV15 and J usage is TRBJ2-1; D ambiguous. The CDR3 length is 16 residues. V was clipped by 4 bases and J by 4 bases, with 17 bases between them. The germline CDR1 and CDR2 sequences are LNHNV and YYDKDF (reference sequence). CDR3 loop: CATSKGRSSIYNEQFF. Here the CDR3 DNA reads TGTGCCACCAGCAAGGGCCGGAGTTCGATTTACAATGAGCAGTTCTTC. The full variable domain, completed using reference TRBV15 and TRBJ2-1, is DAMVIQNPRYQVTQFGKPVTLSCSQTLNHNVMYWYQQKSSQAPKLLFHYYDKDFNNEADTPDNFQSRRPNTSFCFLDIRSPGLGDTAMYLCATSKGRSSIYNEQFFGPGTRLTVL.

This clonotype was observed many times. The V call is TRBV14, the J call TRBJ1-1; no definite D call. The CDR3 loop spans 13 amino acids. Trimming removed 2 bases at V and 4 bases at J, with 8 bases between. The germline CDR1 and CDR2 sequences are SGHDN and FVKESK. The CDR3 is CASSQQAPTEAFF. Here the CDR3 DNA reads TGTGCCAGCAGCCAACAGGCTCCCACTGAAGCTTTCTTT. The complete variable domain, with remaining parts taken from reference TRBV14 and TRBJ1-1, reads EAGVTQFPSHSVIEKGQTVTLRCDPISGHDNLYWYRRVMGKEIKFLLHFVKESKQDESGMPNNRFLAERTGGTYSTLKVQPAELEDSGVYFCASSQQAPTEAFFGQGTRLTVV.

This clonotype has ten or more counts. The rearrangement joins TRBV7-2 to TRBJ2-1; 9 bases map to TRBD2. Germline V lookup: CDR1 SGHTA, CDR2 FQGNSA. With V trimmed by 2 bases and J by 5 bases, 13 bases remained unmatched. The CDR3 spans 18 residues. The CDR3 bases are TGTGCCAGCAGCTTATGGCGGCAAGGACTAGCGTCTAACAATGAGCAGTTCTTC. This gives the protein CASSLWRQGLASNNEQFF.

This clonotype occurred many times. The V gene is TRBV7-6, the J gene TRBJ1-4; no firm D call. The CDR3 consists of 16 residues. Trimming took 3 bases from V and 0 from J, leaving 11 bases between them. Germline assignment: CDR1 SGHVS and CDR2 FNYEAQ. DNA for the CDR3: TGTGCCAGCAGCTTGTTCGGCAGTGCAACTAATGAAAAACTGTTTTTT. This codes for CASSLFGSATNEKLFF.

This clonotype was counted many times. The V call is TRBV24-1, the J call TRBJ2-7; D gene ambiguous. V lost 6 bases and J 2 bases, leaving 10 bases between the germline ends. CDR1 and CDR2 from the germline V gene are KGHDR and SFDVKD. CDR3 size: 13 residues. The CDR3 DNA reads as TGTGCCACCAGTCAGGACGGAACCTACGAGCAGTACTTC. It translates to CATSQDGTYEQYF.

This clonotype was recorded at least ten times. The chain combines TRBV20-1 with TRBJ2-7; 8 bases map to TRBD2. This CDR3 region has 14 residues. With 1 base clipped from V and 2 bases from J, the junction kept 4 bases outside the gene matches. Germline V gene lookup returns CDR1 DFQATT and CDR2 SNEGSKA (reference sequence). The CDR3 region has the DNA TGCAGTGCTAGAGCGGGAGGGATCACCTACGAGCAGTACTTC. Its protein is CSARAGGITYEQYF.